This T cell receptor (beta chain) originates from a study of identical twins. Findings and caveats of the study: Abundant cord blood beta clonotypes carried fewer insertions; memory repertoires showed none.

The length of the CDR3 is 16 residues. Germline-derived CDR1 and CDR2 are MGHRA and YSYEKL. Trimming cost V 0 bases and J 1 base, with 12 bases left between them. Unique molecular identifiers were in the cDNA, with template-switch universal primer binding. MiXCR, run by TCRdb on the 5' RACE reads, gives a single entry per CDR3 protein. The table shows 400,000 to 500,000 distinct CDR3 sequences, with 13% to 15% occurring only once. In its sample, this clonotype was seen a few times. Its specificity is unknown. All donors were healthy, and all were Caucasian. These data also featured in a second study, about yellow fever vaccine responses in identical twins. That paper notes: Twins' vaccine T cell response reportedly gave the appearance of partial convergence and partial personalization.

The sequence came from a woman under 30 in good health. The sequencing sample was made of CD4+ T cells sorted from blood. V usage is TRBV4-1 and J usage is TRBJ1-1; D is possibly TRBD1 (5 bases). DNA for the CDR3: TGCGCCAGCAGCCAAGATAGGGGTATGGGGAACACTGAAGCTTTCTTT. It codes for CASSQDRGMGNTEAFF.